This TCR beta chain appears in the sequencing data of a study of T cells in Graves' hyperthyroidism and ophthalmopathy. Study-wide results and limits: Blood shared most expanded thyroid clonotypes above 0.001.

The CDR3 contains 12 residues. Germline V gene lookup returns CDR1 SNHLY and CDR2 FYNNEI. Trimming cost V 7 bases and J 8 bases, with 14 bases left between them. Regions amplified from RNA transcripts were the TCR beta CDR3 regions. First-round RT-PCR with HTBI primers amplified the TCR CDR3 region. TCRdb re-analysed the multiplex PCR reads in MiXCR, keeping a single row per CDR3 protein. Found here are 530,000 or so distinct CDR3 sequences, roughly a quarter of them singletons; the top ten hold approximately 10%. This clonotype has ten or more counts. Its antigen is not identified. What was sequenced was blood. The sequence was obtained from a woman in her twenties or thirties with Graves' ophthalmopathy. The V call is TRBV2, the J call TRBJ1-2; D may be TRBD1 (5 bases). CDR3 in amino acids: CASTGTRGGYTF. The CDR3 DNA is TGTGCCAGCACCGGGACCCGAGGGGGCTACACCTTC.